Listed below are T cell receptor beta chains from one sample, sequenced in a study of T cell responses to AZD1222 COVID-19 vaccine. The assay was immunoSEQ multiplex PCR, and TCRdb's table has in-frame clones only and misses some. The sample shows about 110,000 clones, about 92% of them seen only once. The specimen was peripheral blood, collected on day 0 of AZD1222 vaccination. The source of these receptors is an adult in good health. Each CDR3 is given with its conserved first and last residue. D genes are given only for firm matches. Size values are once, few and many counts, or a class for expanded clones, and some rows have none.

abundance,j_gene,v_gene,d_gene,CDR3aa,CDR3nt
.,TRBJ1-1,TRBV4-3,.,CASSKTTEWNTEAFF,TGCGCCAGCAGCAAAACGACAGAGTGGAACACTGAAGCTTTCTTT
.,TRBJ2-7,TRBV20-1,.,CSARVLREQYF,TGCAGTGCTAGAGTCCTTAGGGAACAGTACTTC
.,TRBJ1-6,TRBV5-1,.,CASSFLPEDNSPLHF,TGCGCCAGCAGTTTCCTCCCGGAGGATAATTCACCCCTCCACTTT
.,TRBJ1-2,TRBV6-1,.,CASSEGGTGLGGDGYTF,TGTGCCAGCAGTGAAGGGGGAACAGGGTTGGGAGGCGATGGCTACACCTTC
.,TRBJ2-2,TRBV19,TRBD1,CASSRGQGNTGELFF,TGTGCCAGTAGTAGGGGACAGGGAAACACCGGGGAGCTGTTTTTT
.,TRBJ1-4,TRBV16,.,CASSLPGATNEKLFF,TGTGCCAGCAGCCTACCCGGGGCAACTAATGAAAAACTGTTTTTT
once,TRBJ1-4,TRBV19,TRBD1,CASSIRQGYEKLFF,TGTGCCAGTAGTATACGACAGGGTTATGAAAAACTGTTTTTT
.,TRBJ2-7,TRBV6-5,TRBD2,CASRRQGTSGYEQYF,TGTGCCAGCAGACGACAGGGGACTAGCGGTTACGAGCAGTACTTC
.,TRBJ2-7,TRBV27,.,CASSLDGFEQYF,TGTGCCAGCAGTTTAGACGGATTCGAGCAGTACTTC
.,TRBJ1-1,TRBV7-6,.,CASSQIRGKNTEAFF,TGTGCCAGCAGCCAGATCAGGGGCAAGAACACTGAAGCTTTCTTT
once,TRBJ1-1,TRBV27,.,CASRFPGAEAFF,TGTGCCAGCCGTTTCCCGGGAGCTGAAGCTTTCTTT
.,TRBJ2-7,TRBV19,TRBD1,CATSTGRGREEQYF,TGTGCCACTTCAACCGGCAGGGGGCGTGAAGAGCAGTACTTC
.,TRBJ1-6,TRBV11-2,.,CASSPNASRRSPLHF,TGTGCCAGCAGTCCCAATGCGAGCAGGAGGTCACCCCTCCACTTT
.,TRBJ1-2,TRBV12-3/TRBV12-4,.,CAISWVPNYGYTF,TGTGCCATCTCATGGGTACCTAACTATGGCTACACCTTC
.,TRBJ1-2,TRBV6-1,.,CASSELGGPHTYGYTF,TGTGCCAGCAGTGAATTGGGGGGGCCTCACACCTATGGCTACACCTTC
.,TRBJ1-4,TRBV2,TRBD1,CASIRGQTTNEKLFF,TGTGCCAGCATCAGGGGACAGACAACTAATGAAAAACTGTTTTTT
.,TRBJ2-7,TRBV2,TRBD1,CARTTGPSYEQYF,TGTGCCAGGACGACAGGGCCCTCCTACGAGCAGTACTTC
.,TRBJ1-3,TRBV5-1,.,CASSLGGVSGNTIYF,TGCGCCAGCAGCTTGGGGGGCGTCTCTGGAAACACCATATATTTT
.,TRBJ2-3,TRBV28,.,CASTRLGTDTQYF,TGTGCCAGCACCCGACTAGGCACAGATACGCAGTATTTT
.,TRBJ2-7,TRBV24-1,TRBD2,CATGTSGTYEQYF,TGTGCCACCGGGACTAGCGGTACCTACGAGCAGTACTTC
.,TRBJ1-5,TRBV18,.,CASSPGVHQPQHF,TGTGCCAGCTCACCAGGGGTCCATCAGCCCCAGCATTTT
.,TRBJ2-1,TRBV11-2,.,CASRPGLSYNEQFF,TGTGCCAGCAGACCCGGACTGTCCTACAATGAGCAGTTCTTC
.,TRBJ2-7,TRBV11-3,.,CASSLSGEVSYEQYF,TGTGCCAGCAGCTTAAGTGGGGAAGTGTCCTACGAGCAGTACTTC
.,TRBJ2-1,TRBV7-3,TRBD2,CASSLGLAGRSEQFF,TGTGCCAGCAGCTTAGGGCTAGCGGGAAGAAGTGAGCAGTTCTTC
once,TRBJ2-7,TRBV3-1/TRBV3-2,.,CASSQGYEQYF,TGTGCCAGCAGCCAAGGGTACGAGCAGTACTTC
.,TRBJ2-7,TRBV11-2,.,CASSSSYEQYF,TGTGCCAGCAGCTCCTCCTACGAGCAGTACTTC
once,TRBJ1-1,TRBV18,.,CASSPPLGNTEAFF,TGTGCCAGCTCACCACCTCTAGGGAACACTGAAGCTTTCTTT
.,TRBJ2-2,TRBV5-1,TRBD2,CASSPGGPNTGELFF,TGCGCCAGCAGCCCGGGGGGGCCGAACACCGGGGAGCTGTTTTTT
.,TRBJ2-2,TRBV18,TRBD2,CASSPGLAGGTTGELFF,TGTGCCAGCTCACCAGGACTAGCGGGAGGTACCACCGGGGAGCTGTTTTTT
few,TRBJ1-1,TRBV7-8,TRBD1,CASSLVNRGARNTEAFF,TGTGCCAGCAGCTTAGTCAACAGGGGGGCCAGGAACACTGAAGCTTTCTTT
once,TRBJ2-1,TRBV4-1,TRBD2,CASTQAGTSGGAMYNEQFF,TGCGCCAGCACCCAAGCTGGTACTAGCGGGGGGGCTATGTACAATGAGCAGTTCTTC
once,TRBJ1-2,TRBV24-1,.,CATSDFSSDYGYTF,TGTGCCACCAGTGATTTTAGTTCGGACTATGGCTACACCTTC
.,TRBJ1-4,TRBV19,.,CASSRGTGGGKLFF,TGTGCCAGTAGTAGGGGGACTGGAGGTGGAAAACTGTTTTTT
once,TRBJ1-1,TRBV7-2,.,CASSLREERTEAFF,TGTGCCAGCAGCTTACGGGAGGAGAGGACTGAAGCTTTCTTT
.,TRBJ1-3,TRBV7-3,TRBD1,CASSNSTGVSGNTIYF,TGTGCCAGCAGCAACTCCACAGGGGTCTCTGGAAACACCATATATTTT
.,TRBJ2-5,TRBV6-1,.,CASSEAWSIQETQYF,TGTGCCAGCAGTGAAGCGTGGTCTATACAAGAGACCCAGTACTTC
.,TRBJ2-3,TRBV11-2,.,CASSPMGGTTDTQYF,TGTGCCAGCAGCCCTATGGGGGGAACCACAGATACGCAGTATTTT
.,TRBJ1-5,TRBV12-5,.,CASGLVHMGHNQPQHF,TGTGCTAGTGGTTTGGTACATATGGGGCACAATCAGCCCCAGCATTTT
once,TRBJ1-5,TRBV19,.,CASKESNQPQHF,TGTGCCAGTAAGGAGAGCAATCAGCCCCAGCATTTT
.,TRBJ2-1,TRBV11-3,TRBD1,CASSIGTGQTEQFF,TGTGCCAGCAGCATCGGGACAGGGCAGACTGAGCAGTTCTTC
.,TRBJ2-7,TRBV28,TRBD2,CATSGGYSSYEQYF,TGTGCCACTTCGGGAGGGTATAGCTCCTACGAGCAGTACTTC
.,TRBJ2-2,TRBV24-1,.,CATSDSGTLNTGELFF,TGTGCCACCAGTGACTCCGGGACCCTAAACACCGGGGAGCTGTTTTTT
.,TRBJ2-3,TRBV7-2,TRBD2,CASSTGLAGDTQYF,TGTGCCAGCAGCACGGGACTAGCGGGAGATACGCAGTATTTT
.,TRBJ2-1,TRBV5-1,TRBD1,CASSVGQGSYNEQFF,TGCGCCAGCAGCGTAGGACAGGGCTCCTACAATGAGCAGTTCTTC
.,TRBJ2-7,TRBV5-5,.,CASGLDGVGEQYF,TGTGCCAGCGGACTTGATGGGGTAGGCGAGCAGTACTTC
.,TRBJ2-5,TRBV18,TRBD2,CASSPGYSGTIQETQYF,TGTGCCAGCTCACCGGGGTATAGCGGGACCATCCAAGAGACCCAGTACTTC
.,TRBJ2-3,TRBV11-2,.,CASSPRLTASTDTQYF,TGTGCCAGCAGCCCCCGATTGACTGCTAGCACAGATACGCAGTATTTT
.,TRBJ1-1,TRBV19,.,CASSIDKMNTEAFF,TGTGCCAGTAGTATCGACAAGATGAACACTGAAGCTTTCTTT
.,TRBJ2-1,TRBV7-3,.,CASSPSGSTNEQFF,TGTGCCAGCAGCCCAAGTGGGAGCACGAATGAGCAGTTCTTC
.,TRBJ1-2,TRBV4-3,.,CASSQDSGMSGYTF,TGCGCCAGCAGCCAGGACTCAGGGATGAGTGGCTACACCTTC
once,TRBJ1-2,TRBV7-2,.,CASSQAPASGAFYGYTF,TGTGCCAGCAGCCAAGCCCCTGCGTCAGGGGCCTTCTATGGCTACACCTTC
.,TRBJ2-5,TRBV10-3,TRBD2,CAISVGTSGSMVTQYF,TGTGCCATCAGTGTAGGGACTAGCGGGAGTATGGTGACCCAGTACTTC
.,TRBJ2-7,TRBV6-6,TRBD1,CASSQGQVSYEQYF,TGTGCCAGCAGCCAAGGACAGGTCTCCTACGAGCAGTACTTC
.,TRBJ1-3,TRBV19,.,CASSISGAGNTIYF,TGTGCCAGTAGTATATCCGGGGCTGGAAACACCATATATTTT
.,TRBJ1-4,TRBV7-9,TRBD1,CASSLGTGPTNEKLFF,TGTGCCAGCAGCTTGGGGACAGGTCCAACTAATGAAAAACTGTTTTTT
.,TRBJ1-1,TRBV10-3,.,CAISDRLNTEAFF,TGTGCCATCAGTGACAGGCTGAACACTGAAGCTTTCTTT
few,TRBJ2-1,TRBV3-1/TRBV3-2,.,CASSQVRGWEQFF,TGTGCCAGCAGCCAAGTGAGGGGATGGGAGCAGTTCTTC
.,TRBJ1-6,TRBV5-1,.,CASSAGASSYNSPLHF,TGCGCCAGCAGCGCAGGGGCGAGTTCCTATAATTCACCCCTCCACTTT
.,TRBJ2-7,TRBV27,.,CASSLGLTSGFSYEQYF,TGTGCCAGCAGTTTAGGGCTGACTAGTGGGTTTTCCTACGAGCAGTACTTC